Below are 11 T cell receptor beta chains sequenced from a single sample in a study of blood T cell repertoires in COVID-19. Repertoires were generated with immunoSEQ multiplex PCR, while TCRdb's copy carries only in-frame clones and drops some. The data show around 100,000 clones, around four fifths seen once. Material: peripheral blood. The receptors come from a man aged 55 to 69 with active or convalescent COVID-19.

This chain connects TRBV9 to TRBJ2-6, with 9 bases identical to TRBD1. Per the germline V gene, CDR1 is SGDLS and CDR2 is YYNGEE. V was pared by 4 bases and J by 1 base, with 9 bases of the junction left unmatched. This CDR3 spans 18 amino acids. The CDR3 protein is CASSPQTGGGSGANVLTF. The DNA of the CDR3 is TGTGCCAGCAGCCCTCAGACAGGGGGTGGTTCTGGGGCCAACGTCCTGACTTTC.

This rearrangement joins TRBV6-4 to TRBJ2-4; TRBD2 aligns across 9 bases. CDR3 size: 16 residues. The trim removed 4 bases at V and 8 bases at J, leaving 12 bases unmatched. From germline, CDR1 is MRHNA and CDR2 SNTAGT. CDR3 region: CASSGGASGMEDIQYF. CDR3 coding DNA: TGTGCCAGCAGTGGCGGGGCTAGCGGGATGGAGGACATTCAGTACTTC.

Remarks on this clone: This may arise from a read error, as a much more abundant clone is one base away. V gene TRBV5-1 combines with J gene TRBJ2-3, with TRBD2 identical over 9 bases. The J segment lost 1 base and the V segment lost 6 bases, leaving 6 bases of the junction unmatched. Germline CDR1 SGHRS, CDR2 YFSETQ. The CDR3 runs 15 residues. The CDR3 bases are TGCGCCAGCAACTGGGCGGGGGGGCGCACAGATACGCAGTATTTT. It specifies CASNWAGGRTDTQYF.

V usage is TRBV3-1 (or the pseudogene TRBV3-2) and J usage is TRBJ1-2; D might be TRBD1 (6 bases). Deletions cut 1 base from V and 2 bases from J, with 11 bases between. This CDR3 region has 15 residues. Germline values: CDR1 LGHDT, CDR2 YNNKEL (reference sequence). The CDR3 sequence: CASSQGGLNNYGYTF. The CDR3 nucleotides are TGTGCCAGCAGCCAAGGGGGGCTAAACAACTATGGCTACACCTTC.

V usage is TRBV7-2 and J usage is TRBJ2-2; 12 bases are a match to TRBD2. CDR1 SGHTA and CDR2 FQGNSA come from the germline V gene. Unmatched junction bases numbered 3, after V lost 4 bases and J lost 6 bases. The CDR3 spans 15 residues. The CDR3 DNA reads TGTGCCAGCAGCTCTAGCGGGAGGGTCCCCGGGGAGCTGTTTTTT. Its protein product is CASSSSGRVPGELFF.

The chain recombines TRBV6-5 with TRBJ2-4, with 10 bases fitting TRBD1. This CDR3 region has 15 residues. J lost 7 bases, V lost 6 bases, and 9 bases had no gene match. Germline V gives CDR1 MNHEY, CDR2 SVGAGI. CDR3 region: CASRAAGTGANIQYF. The CDR3 DNA sequence: TGTGCCAGCAGGGCAGCCGGGACAGGGGCCAACATTCAGTACTTC.

The chain combines TRBV9 with TRBJ2-2; possibly TRBD2 for D (5 bases). The length of the CDR3 is 13 residues. Germline CDR1 reads SGDLS; CDR2 reads YYNGEE. The ends were cut back, 4 bases at V and 5 bases at J, with 9 bases in the middle. The CDR3 sequence is CASSLGGTGELFF. CDR3 nucleotides: TGTGCCAGCAGCCTGGGCGGGACCGGGGAGCTGTTTTTT.

The CDR3, as DNA: TGTGCCAGCAGTCGGCCGCCGGGGACAGGGAGGAATTCACCCCTCCACTTT. Protein: CASSRPPGTGRNSPLHF. This chain links TRBV6-6 with TRBJ1-6; the match to TRBD1 covers 9 bases. The CDR3 is 17 amino acids. Losses at the gene ends were 5 bases for V and 7 bases for J; bases not matched to a gene: 12. The germline V gene encodes CDR1 MNHNY and CDR2 SVGAGI (reference sequence).

The chain has TRBV25-1 and TRBJ1-1, with TRBD1 matching 7 bases. Germline CDR1 and CDR2: MGHDK and SYGVNS. J lost 9 bases, V lost 5 bases, and 9 bases had no gene match. This CDR3 is 13 amino acids long. CDR3 nucleotides: TGTGCCAGCAGTATCAGGGGGGTCAACAAAGCTTTCTTT. Encoded protein: CASSIRGVNKAFF.

The chain carries TRBV5-1 and TRBJ2-1, with 10 bases identical to TRBD1. Looked up from germline, CDR1 is SGHRS and CDR2 is YFSETQ. CDR3 length: 14 residues. V trimming: 4 bases; J trimming: 7 bases; junction bases outside the gene matches: 5. In DNA form, the CDR3 reads TGCGCCAGCAGCCCGGACAGGGGGAGGAATGAGCAGTTCTTC. It codes for CASSPDRGRNEQFF.

The rearrangement uses TRBV6-1 and TRBJ2-7; TRBD1 might be the D (5 bases). This CDR3 contains 13 residues. Germline-derived CDR1 and CDR2 are MNHNS and SASEGT. The V and J ends lost 6 bases and 9 bases respectively, with 18 bases between them. The CDR3 coding sequence is TGTGCCAGCAGCCCTAGGGAACAAAGGGGGCAGTACGTC. Protein sequence: CASSPREQRGQYV.